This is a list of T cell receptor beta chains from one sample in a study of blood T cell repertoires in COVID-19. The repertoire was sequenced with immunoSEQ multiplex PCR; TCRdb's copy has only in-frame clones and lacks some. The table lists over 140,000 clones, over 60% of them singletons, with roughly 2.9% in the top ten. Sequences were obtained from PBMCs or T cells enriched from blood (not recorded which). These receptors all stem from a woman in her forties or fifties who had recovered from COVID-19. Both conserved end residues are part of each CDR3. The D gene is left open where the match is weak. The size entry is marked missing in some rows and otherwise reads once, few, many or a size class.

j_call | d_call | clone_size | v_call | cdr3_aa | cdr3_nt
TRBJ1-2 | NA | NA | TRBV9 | CASSVGRYSNYGYTF | TGTGCCAGCAGCGTAGGAAGATACTCTAACTATGGCTACACCTTC
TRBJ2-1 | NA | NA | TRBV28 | CASSWGEDNEQFF | TGTGCCAGCAGCTGGGGGGAGGACAATGAGCAGTTCTTC
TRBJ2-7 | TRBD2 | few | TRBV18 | CASSPSGRAGEQYF | TGTGCCAGCTCACCAAGCGGGAGGGCCGGCGAGCAGTACTTC
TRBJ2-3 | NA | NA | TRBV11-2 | CASSLVLSSTDTQYF | TGTGCCAGCAGCTTAGTACTGTCCAGCACAGATACGCAGTATTTT
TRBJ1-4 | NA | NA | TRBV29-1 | CSARLDSNEKLFF | TGCAGCGCACGCCTAGACTCTAATGAAAAACTGTTTTTT
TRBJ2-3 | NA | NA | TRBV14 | CASSSYEADTQYF | TGTGCCAGCAGCTCGTACGAGGCAGATACGCAGTATTTT
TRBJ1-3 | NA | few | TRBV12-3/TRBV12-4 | CASNREGNTIYF | TGTGCCAGCAACCGGGAAGGAAACACCATATATTTT
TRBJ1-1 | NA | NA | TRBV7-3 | CASSQGPNTEAFF | TGTGCCAGCAGCCAGGGGCCGAACACTGAAGCTTTCTTT
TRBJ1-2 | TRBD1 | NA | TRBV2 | CASSGQALGGYTF | TGTGCCAGCAGCGGACAGGCTTTAGGGGGCTACACCTTC
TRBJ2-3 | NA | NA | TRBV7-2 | CASSIRGLSTDTQYF | TGTGCCAGCAGTATCAGAGGGCTTAGCACAGATACGCAGTATTTT
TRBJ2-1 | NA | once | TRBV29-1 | CSVTGLGNEQFF | TGCAGCGTGACAGGATTGGGGAATGAGCAGTTCTTC
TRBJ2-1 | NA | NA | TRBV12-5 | CASGLPSTGLQQFF | TGTGCTAGTGGTTTGCCGTCGACGGGACTGCAGCAGTTCTTC
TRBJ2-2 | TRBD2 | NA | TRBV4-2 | CASSQSGGANTGELFF | TGTGCCAGCAGCCAGAGCGGGGGGGCGAACACCGGGGAGCTGTTTTTT
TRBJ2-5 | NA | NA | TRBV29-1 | CSVNRDQETQYF | TGCAGCGTGAACAGGGATCAAGAGACCCAGTACTTC
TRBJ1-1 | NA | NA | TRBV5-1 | CASSLGQVNTEAFF | TGCGCCAGCAGCTTGGGACAGGTTAACACTGAAGCTTTCTTT
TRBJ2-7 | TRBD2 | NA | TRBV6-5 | CASRNGLAGTDEQYF | TGTGCCAGCAGAAATGGACTAGCGGGGACGGACGAGCAGTACTTC
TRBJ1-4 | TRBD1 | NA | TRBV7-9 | CASSKGQGITNEKLFF | TGTGCCAGCAGCAAGGGACAGGGGATAACTAATGAAAAACTGTTTTTT
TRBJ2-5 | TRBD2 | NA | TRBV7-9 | CASSSPEGEGTQYF | TGTGCCAGCAGCTCCCCTGAAGGGGAGGGGACCCAGTACTTC
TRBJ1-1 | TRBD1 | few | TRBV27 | CASSSTGDTEAFF | TGTGCCAGCAGTTCGACAGGGGACACTGAAGCTTTCTTT
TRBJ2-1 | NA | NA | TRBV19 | CASSIGQQSSYNEQFF | TGTGCCAGTAGTATAGGACAGCAGAGCTCCTACAATGAGCAGTTCTTC
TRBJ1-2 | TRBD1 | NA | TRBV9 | CASSVRTGANGYTF | TGTGCCAGCAGCGTAAGGACAGGGGCAAATGGCTACACCTTC
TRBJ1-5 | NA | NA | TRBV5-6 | CASSLAEGINPQHF | TGTGCCAGCAGCTTGGCGGAGGGAATAAATCCCCAGCATTTT
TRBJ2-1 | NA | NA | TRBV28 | CASSLPPAVRSEQFF | TGTGCCAGCAGTTTACCCCCAGCGGTTAGGAGTGAGCAGTTCTTC
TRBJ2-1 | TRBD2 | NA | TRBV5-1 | CASSLVSLAGVNEQFF | TGCGCCAGCAGCTTGGTGTCACTAGCGGGAGTCAATGAGCAGTTCTTC
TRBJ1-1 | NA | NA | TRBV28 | CASSLGRPTEAFF | TGTGCCAGCAGTTTAGGGAGGCCCACTGAAGCTTTCTTT
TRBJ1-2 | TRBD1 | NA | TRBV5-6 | CASSAGDRQYGYTF | TGTGCCAGCAGCGCAGGGGACAGGCAATATGGCTACACCTTC
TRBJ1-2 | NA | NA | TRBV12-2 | CASRLERWSEGSYGYTF | TGTGCAAGTCGCTTAGAGAGGTGGTCAGAAGGATCATATGGCTACACCTTC
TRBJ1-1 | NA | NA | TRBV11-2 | CASTPYIGAATEAFF | TGTGCCAGCACCCCCTACATAGGGGCTGCCACTGAAGCTTTCTTT
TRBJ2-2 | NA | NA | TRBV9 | CASTGHNTGELFF | TGTGCCAGCACCGGACACAACACCGGGGAGCTGTTTTTT
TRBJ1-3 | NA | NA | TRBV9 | CASSPSQGGSGNTIYF | TGTGCCAGCAGCCCCTCCCAGGGAGGCTCCGGAAACACCATATATTTT
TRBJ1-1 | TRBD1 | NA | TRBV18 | CASSQSDRALWGTEAFF | TGTGCCAGCTCACAAAGCGACAGGGCGTTATGGGGCACTGAAGCTTTCTTT
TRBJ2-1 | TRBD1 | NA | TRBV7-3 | CASSLDRQGEQFF | TGTGCCAGCAGCTTGGACAGGCAGGGTGAGCAGTTCTTC
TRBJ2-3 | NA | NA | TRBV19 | CASRQTHRRSTDTQYF | TGTGCCAGCCGACAGACCCACAGACGCTCCACAGATACGCAGTATTTT
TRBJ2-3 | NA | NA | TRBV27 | CASSFKSISTDTQYF | TGTGCCAGCAGTTTTAAAAGCATAAGCACAGATACGCAGTATTTT
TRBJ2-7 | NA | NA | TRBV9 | CASSVGQGPYEQYF | TGTGCCAGCAGCGTAGGTCAGGGGCCCTACGAGCAGTACTTC
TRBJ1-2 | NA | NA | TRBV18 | CASSPPTGNYGYTF | TGTGCCAGCTCACCACCTACAGGAAACTATGGCTACACCTTC
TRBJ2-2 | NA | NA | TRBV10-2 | CASSDRTNTGELFF | TGCGCCAGCAGTGACAGAACCAACACCGGGGAGCTGTTTTTT
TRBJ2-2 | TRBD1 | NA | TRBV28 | CASSSRTGGELFF | TGTGCCAGCAGTTCAAGGACAGGCGGGGAGCTGTTTTTT
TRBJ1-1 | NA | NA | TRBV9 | CASSVDGHLNTEAFF | TGTGCCAGCAGCGTAGACGGACACCTGAACACTGAAGCTTTCTTT
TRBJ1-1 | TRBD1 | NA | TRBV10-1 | CASSESQGENTEAFF | TGCGCCAGCAGTGAGTCCCAGGGGGAGAACACTGAAGCTTTCTTT
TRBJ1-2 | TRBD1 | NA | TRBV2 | CASKLTGDQGNTF | TGTGCCAGCAAACTGACAGGGGATCAAGGAAACACCTTC
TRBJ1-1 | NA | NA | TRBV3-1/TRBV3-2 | CASSQGAPFEAFF | TGTGCCAGCAGCCAAGGGGCACCATTTGAAGCTTTCTTT
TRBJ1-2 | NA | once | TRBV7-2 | CASSLSAGDGGYTF | TGTGCCAGCAGCTTATCAGCGGGGGATGGTGGCTACACCTTC
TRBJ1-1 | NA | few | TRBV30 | CAWSTTGNTEAFF | TGTGCCTGGTCGACCACAGGCAACACTGAAGCTTTCTTT
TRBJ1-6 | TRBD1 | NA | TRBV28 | CASRGDSYSPLHF | TGTGCCAGCAGGGGGGACAGTTATTCACCCCTCCACTTT
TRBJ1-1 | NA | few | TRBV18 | CASSPLGQKDTEAFF | TGTGCCAGCTCACCACTCGGACAGAAAGACACTGAAGCTTTCTTT
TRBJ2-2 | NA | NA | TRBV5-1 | CASSPRGGGPTGELFF | TGCGCCAGCAGCCCTCGAGGGGGGGGCCCCACCGGGGAGCTGTTTTTT
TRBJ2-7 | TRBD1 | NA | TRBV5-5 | CASSHLGQGYLHEQYF | TGTGCCAGCAGCCACCTTGGACAGGGGTATCTCCACGAGCAGTACTTC
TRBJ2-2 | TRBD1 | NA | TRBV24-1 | CATSDPGGWGELFF | TGTGCCACCAGTGATCCAGGGGGCTGGGGGGAGCTGTTTTTT
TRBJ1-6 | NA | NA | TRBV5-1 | CASSLGGHTNSPLHF | TGCGCCAGCAGCCTGGGCGGACATACTAATTCACCCCTCCACTTT
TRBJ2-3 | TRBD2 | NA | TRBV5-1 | CASSIAGDGADTQYF | TGCGCCAGCAGCATAGCGGGAGATGGGGCAGATACGCAGTATTTT
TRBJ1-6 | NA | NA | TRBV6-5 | CASSLTGVGLSPLHF | TGTGCCAGCAGCCTAACGGGGGTGGGGCTTTCACCCCTCCACTTT
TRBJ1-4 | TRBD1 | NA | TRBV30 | CAWRVGQGSKLFF | TGTGCCTGGAGGGTCGGACAGGGAAGCAAACTGTTTTTT
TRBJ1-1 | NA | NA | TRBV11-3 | CAILALGDTEAFF | TGTGCCATCCTAGCGTTGGGGGACACTGAAGCTTTCTTT
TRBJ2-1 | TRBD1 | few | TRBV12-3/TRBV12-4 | CASSWGQNNEQFF | TGTGCCAGCAGCTGGGGACAGAACAATGAGCAGTTCTTC
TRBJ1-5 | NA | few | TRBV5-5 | CASSLWGSQGPNQPQHF | TGTGCCAGCAGCTTGTGGGGTAGTCAGGGCCCCAATCAGCCCCAGCATTTT
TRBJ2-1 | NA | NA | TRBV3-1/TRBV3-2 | CASSRQVGEQFF | TGTGCCAGCAGCCGACAGGTAGGTGAGCAGTTCTTC